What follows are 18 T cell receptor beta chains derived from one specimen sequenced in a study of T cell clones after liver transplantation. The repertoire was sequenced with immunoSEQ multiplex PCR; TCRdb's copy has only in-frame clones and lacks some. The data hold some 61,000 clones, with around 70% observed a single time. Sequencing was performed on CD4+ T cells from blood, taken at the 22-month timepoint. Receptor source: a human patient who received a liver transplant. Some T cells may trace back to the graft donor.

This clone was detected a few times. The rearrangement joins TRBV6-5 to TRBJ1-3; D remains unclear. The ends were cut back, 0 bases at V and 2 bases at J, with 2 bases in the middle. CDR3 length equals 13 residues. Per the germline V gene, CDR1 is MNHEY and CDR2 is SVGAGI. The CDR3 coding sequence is TGTGCCAGCAGTTACTCGACTGGAAACACCATATATTTT. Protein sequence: CASSYSTGNTIYF.

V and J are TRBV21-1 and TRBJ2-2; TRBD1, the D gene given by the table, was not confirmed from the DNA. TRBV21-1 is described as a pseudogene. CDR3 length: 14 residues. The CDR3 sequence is CASLGSGDTGELFF. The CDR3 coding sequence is TGTGCCAGCTTGGGCTCAGGGGACACCGGGGAGCTGTTTTTT.

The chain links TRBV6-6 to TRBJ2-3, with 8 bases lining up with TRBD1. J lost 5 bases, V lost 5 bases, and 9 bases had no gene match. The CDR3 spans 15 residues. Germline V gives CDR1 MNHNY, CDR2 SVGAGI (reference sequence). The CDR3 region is CASSGGQGGRDTQYF. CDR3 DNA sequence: TGTGCCAGCAGTGGAGGACAGGGAGGAAGAGATACGCAGTATTTT.

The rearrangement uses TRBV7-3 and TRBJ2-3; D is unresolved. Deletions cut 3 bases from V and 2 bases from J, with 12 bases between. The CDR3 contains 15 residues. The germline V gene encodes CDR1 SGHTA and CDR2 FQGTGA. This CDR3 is CASSLDGRPTDTQYF. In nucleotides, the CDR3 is TGTGCCAGCAGCTTGGACGGGCGCCCCACAGATACGCAGTATTTT.

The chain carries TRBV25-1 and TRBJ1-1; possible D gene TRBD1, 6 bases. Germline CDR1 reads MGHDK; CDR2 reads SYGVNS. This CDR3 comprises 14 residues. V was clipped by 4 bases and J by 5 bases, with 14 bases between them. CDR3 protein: CASSATGRGTEAFF. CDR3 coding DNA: TGTGCCAGCAGTGCCACAGGGAGGGGAACTGAAGCTTTCTTT.

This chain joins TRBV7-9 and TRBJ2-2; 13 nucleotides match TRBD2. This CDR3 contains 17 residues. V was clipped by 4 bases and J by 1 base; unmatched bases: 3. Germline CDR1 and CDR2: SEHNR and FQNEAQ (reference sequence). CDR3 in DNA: TGTGCCAGCAGCTCCGGGACTAGCGGGGAGAACACCGGGGAGCTGTTTTTT. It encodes CASSSGTSGENTGELFF.

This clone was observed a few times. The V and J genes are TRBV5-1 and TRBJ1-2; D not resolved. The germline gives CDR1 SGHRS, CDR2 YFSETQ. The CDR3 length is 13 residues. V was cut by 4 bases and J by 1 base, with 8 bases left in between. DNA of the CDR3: TGCGCCAGCAGCCGCAGGAATAACTATGGCTACACCTTC. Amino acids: CASSRRNNYGYTF. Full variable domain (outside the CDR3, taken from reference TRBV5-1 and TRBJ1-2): KAGVTQTPRYLIKTRGQQVTLSCSPISGHRSVSWYQQTPGQGLQFLFEYFSETQRNKGNFPGRFSGRQFSNSRSEMNVSTLELGDSALYLCASSRRNNYGYTFGSGTRLTVV.

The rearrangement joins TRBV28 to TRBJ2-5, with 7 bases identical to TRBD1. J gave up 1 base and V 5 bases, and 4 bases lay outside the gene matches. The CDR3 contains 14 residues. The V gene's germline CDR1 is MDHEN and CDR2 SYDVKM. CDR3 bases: TGTGCCAGCAGTCGCGGACAGGCCCAAGAGACCCAGTACTTC. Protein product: CASSRGQAQETQYF.

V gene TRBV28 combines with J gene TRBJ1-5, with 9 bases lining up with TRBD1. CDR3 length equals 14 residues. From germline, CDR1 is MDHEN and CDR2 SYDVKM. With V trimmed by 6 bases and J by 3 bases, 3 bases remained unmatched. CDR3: CASRGQGTNQPQHF. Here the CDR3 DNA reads TGTGCCAGCAGGGGACAGGGAACCAATCAGCCCCAGCATTTT.

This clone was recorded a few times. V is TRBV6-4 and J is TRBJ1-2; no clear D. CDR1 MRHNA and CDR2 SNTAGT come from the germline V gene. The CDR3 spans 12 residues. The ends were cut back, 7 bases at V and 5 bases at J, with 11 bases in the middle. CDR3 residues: CASIGRLYGYTF. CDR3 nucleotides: TGTGCCAGCATTGGACGGCTTTATGGCTACACCTTC.

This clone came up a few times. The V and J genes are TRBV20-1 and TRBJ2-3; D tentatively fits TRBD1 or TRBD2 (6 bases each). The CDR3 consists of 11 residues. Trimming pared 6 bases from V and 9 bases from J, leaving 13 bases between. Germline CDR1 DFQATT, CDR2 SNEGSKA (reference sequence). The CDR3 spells CSAIQGGTQYF. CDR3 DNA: TGCAGTGCGATACAGGGAGGCACGCAGTATTTT.

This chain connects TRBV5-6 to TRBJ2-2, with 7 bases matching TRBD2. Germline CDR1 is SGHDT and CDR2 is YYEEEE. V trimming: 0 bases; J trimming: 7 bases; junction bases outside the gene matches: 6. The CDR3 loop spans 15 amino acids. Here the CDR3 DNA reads TGTGCCAGCAGCTTGGGGGGACTACAAGTCGGGGAGCTGTTTTTT. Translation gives CASSLGGLQVGELFF.

CDR3 sequence: CASSPPGQGTYNEQFF. DNA for the CDR3: TGTGCCAGCAGTCCACCGGGACAGGGGACCTACAATGAGCAGTTCTTC. J is TRBJ2-1 and V is TRBV28; 10 positions agree with TRBD1. This CDR3 is 16 amino acids long. Germline V lookup: CDR1 MDHEN, CDR2 SYDVKM. After removal of 5 bases from V and 2 bases from J, the junction contained 6 bases not matched to a gene.

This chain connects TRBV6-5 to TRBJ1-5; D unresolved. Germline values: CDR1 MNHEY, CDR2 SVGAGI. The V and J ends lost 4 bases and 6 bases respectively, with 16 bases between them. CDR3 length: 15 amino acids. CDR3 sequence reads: CASSSGPRLGQPQHF. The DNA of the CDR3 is TGTGCCAGCAGTTCCGGGCCTCGCCTGGGTCAGCCCCAGCATTTT.

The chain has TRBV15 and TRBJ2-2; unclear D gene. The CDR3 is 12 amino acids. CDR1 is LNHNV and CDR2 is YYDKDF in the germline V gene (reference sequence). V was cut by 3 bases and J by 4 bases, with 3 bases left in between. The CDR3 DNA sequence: TGTGCCACCAGCAGTTTCACCGGGGAGCTGTTTTTT. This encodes CATSSFTGELFF.

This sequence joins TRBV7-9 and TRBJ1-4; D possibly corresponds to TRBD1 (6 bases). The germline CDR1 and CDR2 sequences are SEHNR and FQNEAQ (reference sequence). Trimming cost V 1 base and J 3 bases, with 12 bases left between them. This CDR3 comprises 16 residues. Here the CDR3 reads CASSLGGLKANEKLFF. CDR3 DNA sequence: TGTGCCAGCAGCTTAGGGGGGCTAAAGGCTAATGAAAAACTGTTTTTT.

CDR3 DNA: TGTGCCAGCAGCCCTCGTCGGCAGGGGCATGGCTACACCTTC. This encodes CASSPRRQGHGYTF. V gene TRBV7-2 combines with J gene TRBJ1-2; possible D gene TRBD1, 6 bases. Per germline, CDR1 SGHTA and CDR2 FQGNSA. Trimming removed 5 bases from V and 6 bases from J, with 16 bases in between. The CDR3 runs 14 residues.

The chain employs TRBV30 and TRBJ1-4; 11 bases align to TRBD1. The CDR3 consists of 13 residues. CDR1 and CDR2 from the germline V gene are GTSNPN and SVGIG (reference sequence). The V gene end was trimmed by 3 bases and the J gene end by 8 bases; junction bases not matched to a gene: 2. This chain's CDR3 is CAWRDRGPEKLFF. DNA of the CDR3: TGTGCCTGGAGGGACAGGGGGCCCGAAAAACTGTTTTTT.